The following is a T cell receptor beta chain sequence with its context. The target antigen is unknown. The sample comes from a study of a mutant IDH1 vaccine in newly diagnosed glioma. Looking at the study overall: Radiotherapy alone preceded vaccination by 4-6 weeks; alternatively, vaccination started with temozolomide cycles. Therapy received beforehand was radiotherapy, temozolomide, or both, with most patients given both.

Generated by immunoSEQ multiplex PCR, the TCRdb table keeps only in-frame clones and is missing some. The top ten clones hold 2.5% to 3.5% of a sample with about 30,000 clones, about nine tenths of them seen once. Time point denoted: week 5, during vaccination. The investigators gave 300 ug of mutant IDH1 20-mer peptide in each vaccine dose, together with topical imiquimod. Donors harbored newly found WHO grade 3 or 4 IDH1-mutant, ATRX-lost astrocytomas. The V end was cut by 6 bases, the J end by 3 bases, with 10 bases between. CDR1 is KGHSH and CDR2 is LQKENI in the germline V gene. CDR3 length equals 13 residues.

This receptor was identified in a woman in her 40s with glioma. Some clones in this sample may be carry-over from other donors' samples. The rearrangement links TRBV18 to TRBJ2-3; D not resolved. The starting material was peripheral blood mononuclear cells (PBMCs), obtained from a glioma patient whose treatment included an IDH1 peptide vaccine. This CDR3 is CASSGSGTDTQYF. The CDR3 DNA is TGTGCCAGCTCTGGGTCCGGGACAGATACGCAGTATTTT.